Sequencing of this T cell receptor beta chain was carried out in a study of long-term antiretroviral therapy in people with HIV. Regarding the study as a whole: Post-ART samples showed increased diversity that remained below transplant donor control levels.

Looked up from germline, CDR1 is SGHRS and CDR2 is YFSETQ. Germline trimming cut 0 bases from V and 5 bases from J; bases unmatched to any gene: 4. The CDR3 is made up of 14 amino acids. Treated in the United States were all of the participants with HIV. Before DNA extraction, roughly 0.85-10 million cryopreserved PBMC were held in the samples. Run at survey level, the immunoSEQ assay was version v3.0. The method was immunoSEQ multiplex PCR; TCRdb's version includes in-frame clones alone and lacks a portion of them. Of 30,000 to 40,000 clones listed, approximately 85% are singletons. Of note for this clone: The antigen remains undetermined.

Sequencing was performed on unsorted PBMCs, taken 2.2 years after starting antiretroviral therapy. This receptor was identified in a man younger than 30 with HIV. V is TRBV5-1 and J is TRBJ1-1, with TRBD1 matching over 7 bases. The CDR3 region has the DNA TGCGCCAGCAGCTTGGAGGGGGCTCGAACTGAAGCTTTCTTT. This sequence encodes CASSLEGARTEAFF.